The 26 T cell receptor beta chains listed next were all sequenced from one sample in a study of T cells in Graves' hyperthyroidism and ophthalmopathy. There were TCR beta CDR3 regions amplified from RNA transcripts. An initial round of RT-PCR targeting the TCR CDR3 relied on the HTBI primer set. TCRdb passed the multiplex PCR reads through MiXCR, listing each CDR3 protein once. The table shows 500,000 to 600,000 distinct CDR3 sequences, with 40% to 55% occurring only once. Sequencing input: peripheral blood or thyroid tissue (not recorded which). The origin of the receptors is an adult woman with Graves' disease, either hyperthyroidism or ophthalmopathy (not recorded which).

The chain couples TRBV29-1 to TRBJ2-5; D remains ambiguous. In germline, CDR1 is SQVTM, CDR2 ANQGSEA. The CDR3 runs 11 residues. The germline V and J ends were trimmed by 8 bases and 3 bases, with 10 bases remaining between them. CDR3 bases: TGCAGCAGTTGGACGGAAGAGACCCAGTACTTC. Translating it yields CSSWTEETQYF. Looking up the rest from reference TRBV29-1 and TRBJ2-5 gives the full variable domain: SAVISQKPSRDICQRGTSLTIQCQVDSQVTMMFWYRQQPGQSLTLIATANQGSEATYESGFVIDKFPISRPNLTFSTLTVSNMSPEDSSIYLCSSWTEETQYFGPGTRLLVL.

The chain has TRBV7-3 and TRBJ1-2; D is ambiguous. CDR1 is SGHTA and CDR2 is FQGTGA in the germline V gene. Trimming removed 7 bases at V and 8 bases at J, with 11 bases between. The CDR3 length is 11 residues. CDR3 amino acids: CASTLGGGYTF. DNA of the CDR3: TGTGCCAGCACCCTAGGTGGCGGCTACACCTTC.

This clonotype was seen a handful of times. This rearrangement joins TRBV6-6 to TRBJ2-7; unclear D gene. This CDR3 is built from 12 residues. Trimming pared 4 bases from V and 6 bases from J, leaving 10 bases between. Germline lookup yields CDR1 MNHNY and CDR2 SVGAGI (reference sequence). CDR3 in amino acids: CASSLLVTEQYF. The CDR3 DNA is TGTGCCAGCAGTTTATTGGTCACCGAGCAGTACTTC.

This clonotype was detected many times. The rearrangement links TRBV24-1 to TRBJ2-7; 11 bases fit TRBD1. V shed 4 bases and J 6 bases; nucleotides not matched to a gene: 4. CDR1 and CDR2 (germline): KGHDR, SFDVKD. There are 14 residues in the CDR3. The CDR3 DNA follows: TGTGCCACCAGTGAACCCGGGACAGGGGGCGAGCAGTACTTC. It is translated as CATSEPGTGGEQYF.

This clonotype was seen only a few times. J is TRBJ2-1 and V is TRBV7-3; 7 bases fit TRBD2. V shed 2 bases, J shed 4 bases, and the junction held 8 bases outside the gene matches. The length of the CDR3 is 16 residues. Per germline, CDR1 SGHTA and CDR2 FQGTGA. The CDR3 nucleotides are TGTGCCAGCAGCTTATTTTCGGGAGGACTTTACAATGAGCAGTTCTTC. Amino acid sequence: CASSLFSGGLYNEQFF.

The genes are TRBV7-9 and TRBJ2-7, with 10 bases lining up with TRBD1. The CDR3 spans 14 residues. V shed 5 bases and J 5 bases; nucleotides not matched to a gene: 6. Germline V CDR1 and CDR2: SEHNR, FQNEAQ (reference sequence). DNA of the CDR3: TGTGCCAGCAGCACCGGACAGGGGGGCCACGAGCAGTACTTC. This translates into CASSTGQGGHEQYF.

The genes are TRBV29-1 and TRBJ2-7, with 7 bases that match TRBD1. V trimming: 3 bases; J trimming: 3 bases; junction bases outside the gene matches: 5. From germline, CDR1 is SQVTM and CDR2 ANQGSEA. The CDR3 loop spans 13 amino acids. The CDR3 nucleotides read TGCAGCGTTGATTTGGACAGGAACTACGAGCAGTACTTC. Encoded protein: CSVDLDRNYEQYF.

This chain connects TRBV6-2 or TRBV6-3 to TRBJ1-1; TRBD1 aligns across 8 bases. V lost 2 bases, J lost 1 base, and 9 bases stayed unmatched. Per germline, CDR1 MNHEY and CDR2 SVGEGT. This CDR3 has 17 residues. The DNA for the CDR3 is TGTGCCAGCAGTTACCCCTCCCCAGGGGGCAGGAACACTGAAGCTTTCTTT. It yields the protein CASSYPSPGGRNTEAFF.

The chain has TRBV5-8 and TRBJ2-5, with 9 bases fitting TRBD2. Germline values: CDR1 SGHTS, CDR2 YDEGEE. The CDR3 spans 15 residues. V lost 4 bases to trimming and J lost 5 bases; unmatched junction nucleotides: 9. The chain's CDR3 is CASSPPSGVGETQYF. CDR3 sequence (DNA): TGTGCCAGCAGCCCCCCTAGCGGGGTAGGGGAGACCCAGTACTTC.

This clonotype was observed at least ten times. V usage is TRBV19 and J usage is TRBJ1-3, with D maybe TRBD1 (5 bases). The germline V gene has CDR1 LNHDA and CDR2 SQIVND (reference sequence). V lost 7 bases to trimming and J lost 4 bases, with 17 bases between them. The CDR3 loop spans 15 amino acids. In DNA form, the CDR3 reads TGTGCCAGTAACCCTGGAGGGGCCAAAGGAAACACCATATATTTT. It translates to CASNPGGAKGNTIYF.

This clonotype showed up just a few times. The V and J genes are TRBV5-5 and TRBJ2-7, with D possibly being TRBD2 (6 bases). Trimming removed 4 bases from V and 0 bases from J, with 14 bases in between. This CDR3 comprises 15 residues. Per germline, CDR1 SGHKS and CDR2 YYEKEE (reference sequence). The CDR3 bases are TGTGCCAGCAGCGAACTAGCTGTGAGCTCCTACGAGCAGTACTTC. Translated, it gives CASSELAVSSYEQYF.

Details on this clonotype: The CDR3 does not end in the conserved phenylalanine or tryptophan, so this is likely a read error. The chain uses TRBV28 and TRBJ2-5, with 10 positions matching TRBD2. Germline lookup yields CDR1 MDHEN and CDR2 SYDVKM. J gave up 0 bases and V 3 bases, and 4 bases lay outside the gene matches. CDR3 length: 16 residues. CDR3 protein: CASSFGAGGYQETQYL. The CDR3 region has the DNA TGTGCCAGCAGTTTTGGAGCGGGGGGGTACCAAGAGACCCAGTACCTC.

The CDR3 sequence is CASSIVGEENNYGYTF. The CDR3 DNA follows: TGTGCCAGTAGTATAGTGGGGGAGGAGAATAACTATGGCTACACCTTC. The rearrangement uses TRBV19 and TRBJ1-2; tentatively, D is TRBD1 (5 bases). Between the trimmed V and J ends, which lost 1 base and 1 base, there was a span of 13 bases. The CDR3 runs 16 residues. From germline, CDR1 is LNHDA and CDR2 SQIVND (reference sequence).

This sequence joins TRBV25-1 and TRBJ1-1; D perhaps matches TRBD1 (6 bases). CDR1 and CDR2 (germline): MGHDK, SYGVNS. Trimming took off 6 bases at V and 5 bases at J, with 19 bases between the two ends. This CDR3 region has 15 residues. The CDR3 loop reads CASSQTGLGGTEAFF. The DNA of the CDR3 is TGTGCCAGCAGCCAAACAGGGTTAGGAGGGACTGAAGCTTTCTTT.

The rearrangement links TRBV7-6 to TRBJ1-6, with D possibly TRBD1 on 5 matching bases. Germline V lookup: CDR1 SGHVS, CDR2 FNYEAQ. The CDR3 has 16 amino acids. Trimming left V 5 bases short and J 4 bases short, with 15 bases between. In nucleotides, the CDR3 is TGTGCCAGCAGCACCAGGGACGGAGATTATAATTCACCCCTCCACTTT. Protein: CASSTRDGDYNSPLHF.

The V and J genes are TRBV19 and TRBJ1-2; 10 nucleotides match TRBD1. The J segment lost 4 bases and the V segment lost 6 bases, leaving 11 bases of the junction unmatched. Germline V gene lookup returns CDR1 LNHDA and CDR2 SQIVND (reference sequence). This CDR3 has 16 amino acids. CDR3 in amino acids: CASRMVDRGLGYGYTF. As DNA, the CDR3 is TGTGCCAGTAGGATGGTCGACAGGGGGCTAGGCTATGGCTACACCTTC.

Details on this clonotype: This CDR3 is missing its conserved last phenylalanine or tryptophan, likely due to a read error. No DNA is shown, since the ends of the CDR3 on it are uncertain; the CDR3 is the one TCRdb lists. The chain carries TRBV24-1 and TRBJ2-5; the table's D call TRBD1 went unverified against the DNA. The CDR3 is 15 amino acids in total, end residues counted. Germline assignment: CDR1 KGHDR and CDR2 SFDVKD. The CDR3 sequence is CATSADRGLGYTFGS.

To note about this clonotype: Compared with germline, one end of the junction differs, possibly owing to a read error. V is TRBV7-7 and J is TRBJ2-5; 9 positions match TRBD1. The CDR3 has 15 residues. CDR1 is SSHAT and CDR2 is FNYEAQ in the germline V gene (reference sequence). The chain's CDR3 is CASSRSTGGGETQYF. The CDR3 DNA reads TGTGCTAGCAGCAGATCAACAGGGGGCGGTGAGACCCAGTACTTC.

The V call is TRBV29-1, the J call TRBJ2-7; 7 bases are shared with TRBD1. V was clipped by 6 bases and J by 3 bases; unmatched bases: 20. The germline V gene has CDR1 SQVTM and CDR2 ANQGSEA. This CDR3 comprises 17 residues. CDR3 in DNA: TGCAGCGTGGTGGGGGATTACTCCGGGACAGTCCACTACGAGCAGTACTTC. Protein: CSVVGDYSGTVHYEQYF.

This chain's CDR3 is CAITPSLNTGELFF. CDR3 in DNA: TGTGCAATAACCCCCAGCCTGAACACCGGGGAGCTGTTTTTT. This chain links TRBV2 with TRBJ2-2; D gene unclear. The CDR3 extends over 14 amino acids. In germline, CDR1 is SNHLY, CDR2 FYNNEI.

This clonotype was seen at least ten times. This rearrangement joins TRBV24-1 to TRBJ2-2; perhaps TRBD1 as D (5 bases). Trimming pared 0 bases from V and 6 bases from J, leaving 13 bases between. Germline-derived CDR1 and CDR2 are KGHDR and SFDVKD. The CDR3 has 16 residues. The CDR3 sequence: CATSDLVQGGSGELFF. The CDR3 DNA follows: TGTGCCACCAGTGATTTGGTGCAGGGTGGTTCCGGGGAGCTGTTTTTT.

This clonotype appeared many times. V is TRBV20-1 and J is TRBJ2-5; D possibly corresponds to TRBD1 (5 bases). This CDR3 is built from 14 residues. Trimming removed 1 base at V and 4 bases at J, with 13 bases between. CDR1 is DFQATT and CDR2 is SNEGSKA in the germline V gene (reference sequence). The CDR3 is CSARGQGRRETQYF. The CDR3 DNA reads as TGCAGTGCTAGAGGGCAGGGTCGGAGAGAGACCCAGTACTTC.

A few counts support this clonotype. This chain links TRBV29-1 with TRBJ2-1; 8 positions match TRBD2. CDR3 length: 13 amino acids. The V and J ends lost 4 bases and 4 bases, in that order; junction bases with no gene match: 3. CDR1 is SQVTM and CDR2 is ANQGSEA in the germline V gene. DNA for the CDR3: TGCAGCGTTGCCGGGGGGGCTTACAATGAGCAGTTCTTC. The encoded protein is CSVAGGAYNEQFF.

This clonotype was seen a few times. The V gene is TRBV5-5, the J gene TRBJ2-7, with D maybe TRBD2 (6 bases). The ends were cut back, 0 bases at V and 0 bases at J, with 13 bases in the middle. The length of the CDR3 is 16 residues. The germline V gene encodes CDR1 SGHKS and CDR2 YYEKEE (reference sequence). The DNA of the CDR3 is TGTGCCAGCAGCTTGGAGGAGGGACTCCACTCCTACGAGCAGTACTTC. Translated, it gives CASSLEEGLHSYEQYF.

The V and J genes are TRBV7-9 and TRBJ1-1; D is uncertain. Per germline, CDR1 SEHNR and CDR2 FQNEAQ (reference sequence). V shed 5 bases and J shed 8 bases, with 9 bases lying between them. This CDR3 has 11 amino acids. The CDR3 coding sequence is TGTGCCAGCAGCACAACAGTGGAAGCTTTCTTT. It translates to CASSTTVEAFF.

CDR3 coding DNA: TGTGCCACCCAGGGACTAGGCTACACCTTC. Protein product: CATQGLGYTF. The J gene is TRBJ1-2, the V gene TRBV6-5; D is perhaps TRBD1 (5 bases). Between the trimmed V and J ends, which lost 10 bases and 8 bases, there was a span of 11 bases. Germline CDR1 and CDR2: MNHEY and SVGAGI. This CDR3 contains 10 residues.